This T cell receptor beta chain was found in a study of T-cell reconstitution after alpha-beta-depleted transplantation in children. Overall study findings and caveats: Surviving recipient T cells and thymic progenitors accounted for the high day-60 TCRbeta diversity observed in some patients.

This clonotype came up many times. What it recognizes is unknown. Unique molecular identifiers were incorporated when the TCRbeta library was constructed. A single record per CDR3 protein comes from TCRdb applying MiXCR to the PCR reads. The table lists 600,000 to 700,000 distinct CDR3 sequences, around 12% of them singletons. With 2 bases clipped from V and 2 bases from J, the junction kept 1 base outside the gene matches. This CDR3 is 14 amino acids long. Germline V CDR1 and CDR2: DFQATT, SNEGSKA (reference sequence). The rearrangement links TRBV20-1 to TRBJ2-7, with 12 nucleotides matching TRBD2. The clonotype was recovered from a girl aged 2-10 years with congenital amegakaryocytic thrombocytopenia, due to receive a stem cell transplant. Sequenced material: PBMCs, taken before TCRalphabeta/CD19-depleted stem cell transplant. The CDR3 DNA reads as TGCAGTGCTAGACTAGCGGGAGGGCCCTACGAGCAGTACTTC. It yields the protein CSARLAGGPYEQYF.